A selection of T cell receptor beta chains follows, all from one sample in a study of shared clonotypes between healthy human individuals. Sequencing used immunoSEQ multiplex PCR; TCRdb keeps in-frame clones, though not all of them. Of about 2.3 million clones in the sample, roughly 92% were seen once. Material: naive CD4+ T cells from PBMCs. These receptors originate from a man in his late teens or twenties in good health. Some clones in this sample may be carry-over from other donors' samples. Both conserved end residues are part of each CDR3. A D gene is named only where the DNA matches it firmly. Rows give clone size only sometimes, using once, few, many, or a class for an expanded clone.

cdr3_nt | cdr3_aa | v_call | clone_size | d_call | j_call
TGTGCCAGCAGCGCCCAGGGCTACGAGCAGTACTTC | CASSAQGYEQYF | TRBV11-2 | once | NA | TRBJ2-7
TGTGCCAGCAGCCGAAGCTCCGGGACTAGCGGGAGAAACGAGCAGTTCTTC | CASSRSSGTSGRNEQFF | TRBV13 | once | TRBD2 | TRBJ2-1
TGTGCCAGCAGCTCTGCCCGGGCCTTTTCAGGTGGGCATGGCTACACCTTC | CASSSARAFSGGHGYTF | TRBV7-2 | NA | NA | TRBJ1-2
TGCGCCAGCAGCTTGACTAGAGACAATGAGCAGTTCTTC | CASSLTRDNEQFF | TRBV5-1 | NA | NA | TRBJ2-1
TGTGCCAGCAGCGCGACTAGCGGGGCTGAGCAGTACTTC | CASSATSGAEQYF | TRBV5-4 | NA | TRBD2 | TRBJ2-7
TGCAGCGTTGAAGATGAGGCGGGCCAGCCCCAGCATTTT | CSVEDEAGQPQHF | TRBV29-1 | few | NA | TRBJ1-5
TGTGCCATCAGTGGATTTGACTATACCTACGAGCAGTACTTC | CAISGFDYTYEQYF | TRBV10-3 | NA | NA | TRBJ2-7
TGTGCCTGGAGTCATGGCGGGGGGCCTGGAAACACCATATATTTT | CAWSHGGGPGNTIYF | TRBV30 | NA | NA | TRBJ1-3
TGTGCCAGCAGCTTTTACGGCGGCGCCGCCTACAATGAGCAGTTCTTC | CASSFYGGAAYNEQFF | TRBV7-9 | NA | NA | TRBJ2-1
TGTGCCAGTAGCAGTCTATGGTCCTACGAGCAGTACTTC | CASSSLWSYEQYF | TRBV19 | NA | NA | TRBJ2-7